This T cell receptor (beta chain) was obtained from a study of blood T cell repertoires in COVID-19. Study-wide background: The cDNA or gDNA used as material had been derived from T cells, B-cell-depleted T cells, or PBMCs.

V gave up 1 base and J gave up 0 bases, with 14 bases separating them. This CDR3 comprises 17 residues. The germline V gene encodes CDR1 SGHTS and CDR2 YDEGEE. Per the original data handling: Amplifying reference gene primers gave estimates of nucleated cell counts. The protocol was immunoSEQ multiplex PCR, while the TCRdb copy is restricted to in-frame clones and leaves out a portion. The V and J calls and the clone size are those of that table, but D and trimming were determined from the DNA. The table records around 300,000 clones, 70% to 90% of them present only once. The sample comprised peripheral blood. The TCR sequence derives from a woman aged 70-85 years with COVID-19, enrolled during active disease. The chain uses TRBV5-8 and TRBJ1-5; unclear D gene. The CDR3 nucleotides are TGTGCCAGCAGCTTGCCCGACGGGATCTATAGCAATCAGCCCCAGCATTTT. Protein product: CASSLPDGIYSNQPQHF.